This T cell receptor (beta chain) was sequenced in a study of blood T cell repertoires in COVID-19. Whole-study context: Acute-phase and convalescent COVID-19 samples originated in the United States, Italy and Spain. PBMCs, B-cell-depleted T cells, or T cells provided the cDNA or gDNA that made up the material.

V lost 3 bases, J lost 1 base, and 5 bases stayed unmatched. The CDR3 contains 15 residues. Germline V CDR1 and CDR2: MDHEN, SYDVKM. Cohorts were assigned according to the clinical history that participants reported. Original handling: It was from reference gene primer amplification that nucleated cell counts were estimated. Data came from immunoSEQ multiplex PCR; TCRdb stores just in-frame clones and leaves some out. V, J and clone size are taken as reported in that table, and D and trimming were inferred from the DNA itself. The repertoire holds under 200,000 clones, with roughly four fifths as singletons.

The sample comprised PBMCs or T cells enriched from blood (not recorded which). The TCR sequence derives from a man aged 50-60 years who had recovered from COVID-19. V and J are TRBV28 and TRBJ2-7, with 8 positions matching TRBD2. DNA of the CDR3: TGTGCCAGCAGTTTCTTCGCGGGGGGATCCTACGAGCAGTACTTC. The encoded protein is CASSFFAGGSYEQYF.